The sample holds a few counts of the clone carrying this T cell receptor beta chain. Its cognate antigen is unknown. This record comes from a study of T-cell reconstitution after alpha-beta-depleted transplantation in children. Study observations and caveats: There were reportedly several hundred expanded graft clones from which alpha-beta T cells came about two months after transplant.

Unique molecular identifiers were incorporated during preparation of the TCRbeta library. Using its own MiXCR run on the PCR reads, TCRdb lists one record per CDR3 protein. The table lists hundreds of thousands of distinct CDR3 sequences, about an eighth of them singletons, with around 0.8% in the top ten. The germline CDR1 and CDR2 sequences are MDHEN and SYDVKM. This CDR3 comprises 16 residues. V shed 4 bases and J shed 5 bases, with 21 bases lying between them. The input for sequencing was PBMCs, taken before TCRalphabeta/CD19-depleted stem cell transplant. This TCR was recovered from a girl aged 2 to 9 with congenital amegakaryocytic thrombocytopenia, due to receive a stem cell transplant. The chain joins TRBV28 to TRBJ2-7; D remains ambiguous. The CDR3 sequence is CASSSRNTNFGHEQYF. The CDR3 DNA reads as TGTGCCAGCAGTTCTCGAAATACCAACTTTGGCCACGAGCAGTACTTC.